The entry below describes one TCR beta chain. Its antigen is not identified. This specimen belongs to a study of CD8+ T cells in alopecia areata. Findings and caveats of the study: During tofacitinib treatment, many expanded lesional clones remained in scalp and blood. With patients, TCR sharing proved less clear than in mice, a difference possibly related to HLA.

Extraction of RNA preceded its reverse transcription into cDNA, which served as the sequencing template. The repertoire was sequenced with immunoSEQ multiplex PCR; TCRdb's copy has only in-frame clones and lacks some. The repertoire holds 150,000 to 200,000 clones, 55% to 75% seen once, with 12% to 15% in the top ten. There are 18 residues in the CDR3. Germline-derived CDR1 and CDR2 are SGHRS and YFSETQ. The J segment lost 0 bases and the V segment lost 4 bases, leaving 7 bases of the junction unmatched. Sample treatment: oral pan-JAK inhibitor, 5-10 mg twice daily. The clonotype was recovered from a human donor with alopecia areata. This chain joins TRBV5-1 and TRBJ2-6; TRBD1 aligns across 10 bases. Sequenced material: CD4+ T cells sorted from blood, taken at week 24, from a patient treated with tofacitinib. This CDR3 reads CASSGRGDRGSGANVLTF. CDR3 coding DNA: TGCGCCAGCAGCGGCCGTGGGGACAGGGGCTCTGGGGCCAACGTCCTGACTTTC.